This T cell receptor (beta chain) was retrieved from a study of shared clonotypes between healthy human individuals. As to this clone: The antigen remains undetermined.

V lost 0 bases and J lost 3; bases outside the gene matches: 10. This CDR3 is 18 amino acids long. Looked up from germline, CDR1 is MGHRA and CDR2 is YSYEKL. Whole-study results and caveats: Researchers sampled only blood; tissue repertoires likely differ.

The authors' processing: Filtering of immunoSEQ junctional sequences could not match full-length read filtering. Assay: immunoSEQ multiplex PCR; the TCRdb copy retains only in-frame clones and omits some. The D gene and trimming were derived from the DNA, and the V and J assignments and clone size from that table. In the table there are 1,400,000 or so clones, approximately 98.5% of which are singletons. This receptor was taken from a young man in good health. This rearrangement joins TRBV4-1 to TRBJ2-3; TRBD2 agrees at 9 bases. Sequencing was done on a sample of naive CD4+ T cells sorted from blood. As for subset: CD45RA+ positively selected. CDR3 protein: CASSQDGDSGSGTDTQYF. In nucleotides, the CDR3 is TGCGCCAGCAGCCAAGATGGGGATAGCGGGAGTGGGACAGATACGCAGTATTTT.